These 32 T cell receptor delta chains were all obtained from the same sample, sequenced in a study of gamma delta lymphoproliferative disorders and STAT genes. Genomic DNA from isolated PBMCs served as the sequencing template. TCRdb made new clone calls on the multiplex PCR reads using CATT. Here the sample spans about 1,300 delta-chain clones, 0.7% to 0.9% being singletons. Sequencing was carried out using blood. Receptors originate from a human donor in good health.

This clone has more than one count but fewer than ten. The TCRdb record carries a much larger clone's protein, which differs from this DNA's translation at residue 20; a read error is the likely cause, and the protein listed here is the DNA translation. This chain joins TRAV38-2/DV8 and TRDJ1; 12 positions agree with TRDD3. This CDR3 is 21 amino acids long. In germline, CDR1 is TSESDYY, CDR2 QEAYKQQN. The chain's CDR3 is CAYRSAILGDTYTWYTDKLTF. CDR3 nucleotide sequence: TGTGCTTATAGGAGCGCAATACTGGGGGATACCTATACATGGTACACCGATAAACTCACCTTT.

This clone showed up just a few times. TCRdb lists the protein of a much larger clone for this DNA, which differs at residue 6, so this is likely a read error; the protein given here is translated from the DNA itself. CDR3 sequence: CACDSIHLGDTFTDKLIF. In DNA form, the CDR3 reads TGTGCCTGTGACTCAATCCATCTGGGGGATACGTTCACCGATAAACTCATCTTT. V and J are TRDV2 and TRDJ1; 12 nucleotides align to TRDD3. J lost 1 base, V lost 3 bases, and 11 bases had no gene match. The CDR3 is 18 amino acids. CDR1 and CDR2 (germline): GEAIGNYY, EKD.

This clone was found a few times. TCRdb has a much larger clone's protein, which differs at residue 4 from the translation of this DNA, likely because of a read error; what is shown is the protein translated from the DNA. This chain uses TRDV2 with TRDJ3; possibly TRDD3 for D (6 bases). Germline V gene sequence: CDR1 GEAIGNYY, CDR2 EKD. V was clipped by 6 bases and J by 0 bases, with 20 bases between them. The CDR3 extends over 19 amino acids. CDR3 sequence: CACNSTVGGVSWDTRQMFF. CDR3 in DNA: TGTGCCTGTAACTCCACCGTGGGGGGGGTCTCCTGGGACACCCGACAGATGTTTTTC.

A note on this clone: The protein TCRdb gives is from a much larger clone and does not agree with this DNA's translation at residue 8, likely a read error; the protein shown here comes from the DNA. The V call is TRDV1, the J call TRDJ1, with TRDD3 matching over 9 bases. Germline-derived CDR1 and CDR2 are TSWWSYY and QGS. The trim removed 4 bases at V and 2 bases at J, leaving 14 bases unmatched. This CDR3 is 18 amino acids long. The CDR3 DNA follows: TGTGCTCTTGGGGGACAGGCTGTGGGGGATAAGACGACCGATAAACTCATCTTT. Protein sequence: CALGGQAVGDKTTDKLIF.

In this sample, this clone turned up a few times. It is likely a read error: a sequence one base away is far more abundant. The same CDR3 arises from other DNA sequences in this sample as well. The rearrangement links TRDV2 to TRDJ1; 8 bases are a match to TRDD3. The CDR3 covers 18 residues. CDR1 and CDR2 (germline): GEAIGNYY, EKD. Trimming took 1 base from V and 0 from J; bases not matched to a gene: 12. The CDR3 nucleotides are TGTGCCTGTGACACTGTGGGGTTACTGGGGGCTAACACCGATAAACTCATCTTT. Translated, it gives CACDTVGLLGANTDKLIF.

This clone was seen many times. A single base is all that separates this from a far larger clone, so a read error is likely. In the same sample, other DNA sequences code for this CDR3. This sequence joins TRDV1 and TRDJ1; D is unresolved. CDR1 TSWWSYY and CDR2 QGS come from the germline V gene. Trimming pared 5 bases from V and 0 bases from J, leaving 25 bases between. The CDR3 covers 19 residues. CDR3 coding DNA: TGTGCTCTTGGGCCTTACCTGTACGTTCTGGTTCCGTACACCGATAAACTCATCTTT. Translation gives CALGPYLYVLVPYTDKLIF.

Comment on this clone: The protein TCRdb gives is from a much larger clone and does not agree with this DNA's translation at residue 3, likely a read error; the protein shown here comes from the DNA. This chain connects TRAV38-2/DV8 to TRDJ1, with D possibly TRDD3 on 6 matching bases. V lost 10 bases and J lost 1, with 32 bases in between. The V gene's germline CDR1 is TSESDYY and CDR2 QEAYKQQN. The CDR3 extends over 19 amino acids. CDR3 protein: CALMKPQGGGWGFTDKLIF. The CDR3 region has the DNA TGTGCTCTCATGAAGCCACAGGGTGGCGGGTGGGGGTTCACCGATAAACTCATCTTT.

Note on this clone: A read error likely explains why the TCRdb protein, taken from a much larger clone, differs from this DNA's translation at residue 14; the protein shown is translated from the DNA. The chain joins TRDV2 to TRDJ1; 8 bases fit TRDD3. The V and J ends lost 0 bases and 4 bases, in that order; junction bases with no gene match: 18. CDR3 length equals 19 residues. Germline CDR1 GEAIGNYY, CDR2 EKD. This CDR3 reads CACDTLLQASTGGCDKLIF. CDR3 nucleotide sequence: TGTGCCTGTGACACCCTCCTTCAAGCCAGTACTGGGGGGTGCGATAAACTCATCTTT.

Comments on this clone: The TCRdb protein comes from a much larger clone and disagrees with this DNA's translation at residues 10 and 14, likely due to a read error; the protein given here is derived from the DNA. The genes are TRDV2 and TRDJ1; 8 bases agree with TRDD3. The V gene's germline CDR1 is GEAIGNYY and CDR2 EKD. The CDR3 sequence is 16 residues long. The CDR3 sequence is CACDTLGEMNTDKPIF. The CDR3 DNA sequence: TGTGCCTGTGACACTCTGGGGGAAATGAACACCGATAAACCCATCTTT.

This clone appeared a few times. This probably arose from a read error, given a far larger clone one base away. Other DNA sequences in this specimen translate into the identical CDR3. The chain uses TRDV1 and TRDJ1, with 10 bases fitting TRDD3. The CDR3 loop spans 20 amino acids. Germline CDR1 reads TSWWSYY; CDR2 reads QGS. CDR3 coding DNA: TGTGCCCTTGGGGTCGCCTTCCTATCGGGGGGATACGCCACGATCGATAAACTCATCTTT. This translates into CALGVAFLSGGYATIDKLIF.

This clone has only a few counts. Only one base separates this from a far larger clonotype, so it likely reflects a read error. This CDR3 is also generated by other DNA sequences in the sample. The CDR3 DNA reads TGTGCCTGTGACACCCTCCTTCAAGCCAGTACTGGAGGGTTCGATAAACTCATCTTT. Protein sequence: CACDTLLQASTGGFDKLIF. V gene TRDV2 combines with J gene TRDJ1; D is perhaps TRDD2 or TRDD3 (5 bases each). This CDR3 region has 19 residues. V lost 0 bases to trimming and J lost 4 bases, with 26 bases between them. Germline V CDR1 and CDR2: GEAIGNYY, EKD.

This clone was recorded a few times. Translating this DNA gives a protein that differs at residue 8 from the TCRdb one, which belongs to a much larger clone; a read error is likely, and the protein shown is this translation. This chain uses TRDV2 with TRDJ1; no clear D. Between the trimmed V and J ends, which lost 1 base and 0 bases, there was a span of 26 bases. CDR3 size: 20 residues. The V gene's germline CDR1 is GEAIGNYY and CDR2 EKD. CDR3 loop: CACDTMSFYGANYYTDKLIF. The CDR3 coding sequence is TGTGCCTGTGACACTATGAGCTTCTATGGAGCCAACTATTACACCGATAAACTCATCTTT.

About this clone itself: A far larger clone is one base from this, pointing to a likely read error. Other DNA sequences in this sample translate to the same CDR3. This chain joins TRDV3 and TRDJ1, with D perhaps TRDD3 (6 bases). The V gene's germline CDR1 is TVYSNPD and CDR2 GDNSRS (reference sequence). The ends were cut back, 3 bases at V and 0 bases at J, with 29 bases in the middle. This CDR3 is 19 amino acids long. CDR3 DNA: TGTGCCTTCTCTTGCTATAATTTATTGGGGGGGGCGTACACCGATAAACTCATCTTT. Its translation is CAFSCYNLLGGAYTDKLIF.

This clone was recorded a few times. TCRdb pairs this DNA with a much larger clone's protein that differs at residue 8, likely a read error; the protein shown was translated from the DNA. The V and J genes are TRDV2 and TRDJ1; 9 nucleotides agree with TRDD3. V was pared by 2 bases and J by 4 bases, with 34 bases of the junction left unmatched. Germline loops: CDR1 GEAIGNYY, CDR2 EKD. There are 24 residues in the CDR3. The CDR3 loop reads CACDSLNLGIRDQGEGWALDKLIF. For the CDR3, the DNA is TGTGCCTGTGACAGCCTTAACTTGGGGATACGCGATCAGGGCGAAGGTTGGGCGCTCGATAAACTCATCTTT.

As regards this clone: The mismatch at residue 12 between this DNA's translation and the TCRdb protein of a much larger clone likely reflects a read error; the protein shown is translated from the DNA. This chain uses TRDV2 with TRDJ1; tentatively, D is TRDD3 (6 bases). Germline CDR1 reads GEAIGNYY; CDR2 reads EKD. The CDR3 runs 16 residues. CDR3 sequence reads: CACDTVGARGTGKLIF. Here the CDR3 DNA reads TGTGCCTGTGACACCGTGGGGGCCCGGGGAACCGGTAAACTCATCTTT.

Worth noting for this clone: It differs at one base from a far larger clone, so likely a read error. Other DNA sequences in the same sample also yield this CDR3. The chain has TRDV2 and TRDJ1; 11 positions match TRDD3. This CDR3 comprises 17 residues. Germline CDR1 GEAIGNYY, CDR2 EKD. V gave up 4 bases and J gave up 0 bases; unmatched junction bases: 9. As DNA, the CDR3 is TGTGCCTGTGATACCCTACGACTGGGGGATAACACCGATAAACTCATCTTT. Its translation: CACDTLRLGDNTDKLIF.

Concerning this clone: With a far larger clone one base away, a read error is the likely cause. Other DNA sequences within the sample encode an identical CDR3. This chain joins TRDV1 and TRDJ1; the match to TRDD3 covers 10 bases. CDR3 length: 21 amino acids. Per germline, CDR1 TSWWSYY and CDR2 QGS. With 5 bases clipped from V and 7 bases from J, the junction kept 28 bases outside the gene matches. The CDR3 DNA reads as TGTGCTCTTGGGCAACCCTTGCCACATCCCCTGAGACTGGGGGATCCCTCTAAACTCATCTTT. The encoded protein is CALGQPLPHPLRLGDPSKLIF.

A few counts support this clone. This probably arose from a read error, given a far larger clone one base away. At the DNA level, this CDR3 is encoded by other sequences in the same sample as well. The chain has TRDV1 and TRDJ1; 7 bases agree with TRDD3. Trimming cost V 5 bases and J 7 bases; bases outside gene matches: 31. The germline V gene encodes CDR1 TSWWSYY and CDR2 QGS. The CDR3 sequence is 21 residues long. CDR3 sequence reads: CALGQPLPHPLRLGDPSKLIF. Written as DNA, the CDR3 is TGTGCTCTTGGGCAACCCTTGCCACATCCCCTGAGATTGGGGGACCCCTCTAAACTCATCTTT.

A remark on this clone: This probably arose from a read error, given a far larger clone one base away. V and J are TRDV1 and TRDJ3, with 8 bases fitting TRDD3. The CDR3 loop spans 25 amino acids. V was clipped by 1 base and J by 2 bases; unmatched bases: 25. CDR1 is TSWWSYY, CDR2 QGS, per germline. CDR3 region: CALGEHSIVGDHGLAKAWDTRQMFF. The DNA for the CDR3 is TGTGCTCTTGGGGAACATAGTATAGTGGGGGATCATGGGTTGGCCAAGGCCTGGGACACCCGACAGATGTTTTTC.

On this clone: It is likely a read error: a sequence one base away is far more abundant. Within the sample, other DNA sequences also encode this same CDR3. The chain joins TRDV1 to TRDJ1; 10 nucleotides agree with TRDD3. CDR3 size: 20 residues. The germline CDR1 and CDR2 sequences are TSWWSYY and QGS. The CDR3 coding sequence is TGTGCTCTTGGGGTCGCCTTCCTATCGGGGGGATACGCCACGATCGATAAACTCATTTTT. Protein sequence: CALGVAFLSGGYATIDKLIF.

This clone appeared a few times. TCRdb pairs this DNA with a much larger clone's protein that differs at residue 12, likely a read error; the protein shown was translated from the DNA. CDR3 sequence reads: CALGQPLPHPLGLGDPSKLIF. CDR3 DNA: TGTGCTCTTGGGCAACCCTTGCCACATCCCCTGGGACTGGGGGACCCCTCTAAACTCATCTTT. The chain joins TRDV1 to TRDJ1; 9 positions agree with TRDD3. The V and J ends lost 5 bases and 7 bases, in that order; junction bases with no gene match: 29. The germline V gene encodes CDR1 TSWWSYY and CDR2 QGS. The CDR3 consists of 21 residues.

Remarks on this clone: The TCRdb protein, from a much larger clone, departs from this DNA's translation at residue 9, likely by read error; the protein shown derives from the DNA. V is TRDV1 and J is TRDJ1; TRDD3 aligns across 8 bases. Per the germline V gene, CDR1 is TSWWSYY and CDR2 is QGS. V was clipped by 2 bases and J by 0 bases; unmatched bases: 29. This CDR3 has 24 amino acids. CDR3 in DNA: TGTGCTCTTGGGGAATATTTGGTCTCCAATTTCATAACTGGGGGCCCGAAGTACACCGATAAACTCATCTTT. Protein: CALGEYLVSNFITGGPKYTDKLIF.

This clone has more than one count but fewer than ten. The TCRdb record carries a much larger clone's protein, which differs from this DNA's translation at residue 8; a read error is the likely cause, and the protein listed here is the DNA translation. The rearrangement links TRDV2 to TRDJ1; 8 positions agree with TRDD3. Germline V gives CDR1 GEAIGNYY, CDR2 EKD. The V and J ends lost 0 bases and 4 bases, in that order; junction bases with no gene match: 18. CDR3 length equals 19 residues. The CDR3 DNA sequence: TGTGCCTGTGACACCCTCCTTCGAGCCAGTACTGGGGGGTTCGATAAACTCATCTTT. As protein: CACDTLLRASTGGFDKLIF.

Only a few counts were recorded for this clone. Since a far larger clone is one base different, this is likely a read error. This CDR3 is also generated by other DNA sequences in the sample. This chain uses TRDV2 with TRDJ1; D is possibly TRDD2 (5 bases). This CDR3 has 20 residues. The germline gives CDR1 GEAIGNYY, CDR2 EKD. The CDR3 region is CACDTMSSYGANYYTDKLIF. In DNA form, the CDR3 reads TGTGCCTGTGACACTATGAGCTCCTATGGAGCCAACTATTACACCGATAAACTCATTTTT.

This clone was observed a handful of times. The protein that TCRdb holds for this DNA derives from a much larger clone and differs from the translated DNA at residue 9, which likely indicates a read error; the protein shown here is translated from the DNA. The chain has TRDV2 and TRDJ1, with TRDD3 matching 7 bases. This CDR3 contains 18 residues. CDR1 GEAIGNYY and CDR2 EKD come from the germline V gene. V shed 3 bases and J 2 bases; nucleotides not matched to a gene: 17. CDR3 sequence: CACDALLGNTDLTDKLIF. DNA for the CDR3: TGTGCCTGTGACGCCCTACTGGGGAATACGGACTTAACCGATAAACTCATCTTT.

Within the sample, this clone is medium-sized. A far larger clone is just one base off, so this is likely a read error. This CDR3 is also generated by other DNA sequences in the sample. The chain employs TRDV2 and TRDJ1, with 11 nucleotides matching TRDD3. There are 17 residues in the CDR3. Germline CDR1 reads GEAIGNYY; CDR2 reads EKD. CDR3 in amino acids: CACDTLRLGDNTDKLIF. The CDR3 nucleotides read TGTGCCTGCGACACCCTACGACTGGGGGATAACACCGATAAACTCATCTTT.

With respect to this clone: The protein recorded in TCRdb matches a much larger clone and deviates from this DNA's translation at residue 14, suggesting a read error; the protein here is obtained by translating the DNA. The chain employs TRDV1 and TRDJ1; D possibly corresponds to TRDD3 (6 bases). Per the germline V gene, CDR1 is TSWWSYY and CDR2 is QGS. Trimming took off 0 bases at V and 4 bases at J, with 27 bases between the two ends. The CDR3 totals 20 residues. The CDR3 sequence: CALGELEYPRRTGRYDKLIF. In DNA form, the CDR3 reads TGTGCTCTTGGGGAACTAGAATACCCTCGCCGTACTGGGAGATACGATAAACTCATCTTT.

This clone was counted a few times. This likely traces to a read error, being one base from a far larger clone. Other DNA sequences in this specimen translate into the identical CDR3. The chain combines TRDV1 with TRDJ3; 8 bases agree with TRDD3. Per germline, CDR1 TSWWSYY and CDR2 QGS. The CDR3 consists of 25 residues. Here the CDR3 reads CALGEHSIVGDHGLAKTWDTRQMFF. As DNA, the CDR3 is TGTGCCCTTGGGGAACATAGTATAGTGGGGGATCATGGGTTGGCCAAGACCTGGGACACCCGACAGATGTTTTTC.

This clone came up a few times. This likely stems from a read error, as it lies one base from a far larger clone. No V gene was called, though TRDJ1 was called as the J gene. The CDR3 extends over 15 amino acids. The CDR3 protein is CACDRVGPYTDKLIF. The CDR3 region has the DNA TGTGCCTGTGACCGCGTTGGACCGTACACCGATAAACTCATCTTT.

This clone showed up just a few times. The protein in TCRdb stems from a much larger clone and differs at residue 7 from this DNA's translation, likely a read error; here the protein is translated from the DNA. V is TRDV2 and J is TRDJ1; tentatively, D is TRDD2 (5 bases). The CDR3 loop spans 20 amino acids. CDR1 GEAIGNYY and CDR2 EKD come from the germline V gene. V was pared by 1 base and J by 0 bases, with 26 bases between. CDR3 in amino acids: CACDTMNSYGANYYTDKLIF. The CDR3 DNA reads as TGTGCCTGTGACACTATGAACTCCTATGGAGCCAACTATTACACCGATAAACTCATCTTT.

This clone has ten or more counts. It is likely a read error: a sequence one base away is far more abundant. The sample carries other DNA sequences with the same CDR3. The V and J genes are TRDV2 and TRDJ1; 12 nucleotides agree with TRDD3. Germline loops: CDR1 GEAIGNYY, CDR2 EKD. V shed 7 bases and J 1 base; nucleotides not matched to a gene: 15. CDR3 size: 18 residues. The CDR3, as DNA: TGTGCCTGCGACTCAGTCCATCTGGGGGATACGTTCACCGATAAACTCATCTTT. Protein: CACDSVHLGDTFTDKLIF.

On this clone itself: Given a far larger clone just one base away, this is likely a sequencing read error. This specimen includes other DNA sequences encoding the same CDR3. J is TRDJ1 and V is TRDV1, with 10 bases matching TRDD3. From germline, CDR1 is TSWWSYY and CDR2 QGS. CDR3 length: 24 amino acids. The CDR3 loop is CALGERPVPLPIVWGIPDTDKLIF. CDR3 nucleotides: TGTGCTCTTGGGGAACGGCCCGTCCCCCTTCCTATTGTTTGGGGGATACCGGATACCGATAAACTCATCTTC.